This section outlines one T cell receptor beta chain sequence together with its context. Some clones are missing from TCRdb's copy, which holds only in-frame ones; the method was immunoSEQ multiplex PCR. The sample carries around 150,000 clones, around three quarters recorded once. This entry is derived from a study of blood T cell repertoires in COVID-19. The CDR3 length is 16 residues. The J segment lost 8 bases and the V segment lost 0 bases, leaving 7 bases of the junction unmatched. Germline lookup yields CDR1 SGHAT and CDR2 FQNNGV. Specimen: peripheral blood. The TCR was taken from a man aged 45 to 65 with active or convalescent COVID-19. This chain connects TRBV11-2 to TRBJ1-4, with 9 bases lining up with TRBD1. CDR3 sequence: CASSLDRWDRVEKLFF. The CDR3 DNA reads TGTGCCAGCAGCTTAGATCGGTGGGACAGGGTAGAAAAACTGTTTTTT.